Listed here are 21 T cell receptor beta chains from one sample, sequenced in a study of shared clonotypes between healthy human individuals. Sequenced by immunoSEQ multiplex PCR; TCRdb stores in-frame clones only, minus some. The sample comprises 500,000 to 550,000 clones, roughly 95% of which are singletons, and about 0.059% rests with the top ten. Sequenced sample: naive CD4+ T cells sorted from blood. Indicated subset: CD45RA+ positively selected. The receptor set was obtained from a woman in her 30s in good health.

The chain uses TRBV5-8 and TRBJ2-7, with 10 bases fitting TRBD2. The germline V gene has CDR1 SGHTS and CDR2 YDEGEE. There are 14 residues in the CDR3. The V gene end was trimmed by 3 bases and the J gene end by 3 bases; junction bases not matched to a gene: 3. DNA for the CDR3: TGTGCCAGCAGCTCTAGCGGGAGATTCTACGAGCAGTACTTC. It specifies CASSSSGRFYEQYF.

The CDR3 nucleotides read TGCAGCGTCGCCGGACACAGGGACACCTACGAGCAGTACTTC. Protein sequence: CSVAGHRDTYEQYF. V and J are TRBV29-1 and TRBJ2-7, with a possible D match to TRBD1 (6 bases). V shed 6 bases and J shed 2 bases, with 17 bases lying between them. The CDR3 consists of 14 residues. Germline-derived CDR1 and CDR2 are SQVTM and ANQGSEA.

This rearrangement joins TRBV19 to TRBJ2-5, with no clear D. Germline assignment: CDR1 LNHDA and CDR2 SQIVND (reference sequence). V was trimmed by 9 bases and J by 1 base, leaving 0 bases between them. This CDR3 spans 9 amino acids. CDR3 bases: TGTGCCAGCCAAGAGACCCAGTACTTC. This codes for CASQETQYF.

Regarding this clone: This CDR3 is also generated by other DNA sequences in the sample. The chain is built from TRBV2 and TRBJ1-1; no reliable D call. The CDR3 is 14 amino acids. Trimming shortened V by 5 bases and J by 6 bases, and 16 bases separated the two germline ends. Germline CDR1 and CDR2: SNHLY and FYNNEI. The CDR3 region has the DNA TGTGCCAGCAGTCTCTCGGGGTTGGACGCTGAAGCTTTCTTT. It is translated as CASSLSGLDAEAFF.

The chain recombines TRBV7-9 with TRBJ1-1; 8 nucleotides align to TRBD1. CDR1 and CDR2 from the germline V gene are SEHNR and FQNEAQ (reference sequence). The CDR3 has 14 residues. Trimming at V came to 7 bases and at J to 5 bases, leaving 9 bases not matched to a gene. The CDR3 DNA is TGTGCCAGCAACAAACCAGGGGGCGTGACTGAAGCTTTCTTT. As protein: CASNKPGGVTEAFF.

Worth noting for this clone: The junction shows a germline mismatch at one end, possibly a read error. J is TRBJ1-5 and V is TRBV19; 7 bases map to TRBD1. Germline CDR1 and CDR2: LNHDA and SQIVND (reference sequence). The CDR3 extends over 12 amino acids. CDR3 sequence reads: CASSILGTDLYF. The DNA for the CDR3 is TGTGCCAGTAGTATTCTTGGGACAGATCTGTATTTT. Full variable domain (outside the CDR3, taken from reference TRBV19 and TRBJ1-5): DGGITQSPKYLFRKEGQNVTLSCEQNLNHDAMYWYRQDPGQGLRLIYYSQIVNDFQKGDIAEGYSVSREKKESFPLTVTSAQKNPTAFYLCASSILGTDLYFGDGTRLSIL.

The chain combines TRBV2 with TRBJ2-2; 7 bases align to TRBD1. The V gene's germline CDR1 is SNHLY and CDR2 FYNNEI. Trimming took 6 bases from V and 3 from J; bases not matched to a gene: 7. The CDR3 is made up of 15 amino acids. The chain's CDR3 is CASRTRGIDTGELFF. The DNA for the CDR3 is TGTGCCAGCAGGACCAGGGGGATCGACACCGGGGAGCTGTTTTTT.

This clone was detected once. This rearrangement joins TRBV18 to TRBJ1-5, with D perhaps TRBD1 (6 bases). CDR1 KGHSH and CDR2 LQKENI come from the germline V gene. CDR3 length: 17 residues. V dropped 11 bases and J dropped 0 bases, with 23 bases sitting between them. The CDR3, as DNA: TGTGCCGTCCCCCGGGGGGCCGGCCGACATAGCAATCAGCCCCAGCATTTT. Translating it yields CAVPRGAGRHSNQPQHF.

V and J are TRBV5-8 and TRBJ1-4, with 7 bases that match TRBD1. The CDR3 has 17 amino acids. CDR1 and CDR2 from the germline V gene are SGHTS and YDEGEE. V shed 0 bases, J shed 5 bases, and the junction held 10 bases outside the gene matches. CDR3 amino acids: CASSLVLSGTANEKLFF. Here the CDR3 DNA reads TGTGCCAGCAGCTTGGTGCTCTCCGGGACAGCGAATGAAAAACTGTTTTTT. The complete variable domain, with remaining parts taken from reference TRBV5-8 and TRBJ1-4, reads EAGVTQSPTHLIKTRGQQATLRCSPISGHTSVYWYQQALGLGLQFLLWYDEGEERNRGNFPPRFSGRQFPNYSSELNVNALELEDSALYLCASSLVLSGTANEKLFFGSGTQLSVL.

This rearrangement joins TRBV5-4 to TRBJ2-7; 8 bases are a match to TRBD1. The ends lost 5 bases at V and 7 bases at J; junction bases unmatched: 8. The CDR3 is made up of 13 amino acids. CDR1 and CDR2 from the germline V gene are SGHNT and YYREEE (reference sequence). The CDR3 sequence is CASSRTGQGEQYF. In DNA, the CDR3 is TGTGCCAGCAGTAGGACAGGGCAAGGGGAGCAGTACTTC.

A note on this clone: The junction shows a germline mismatch at one end, possibly a read error. The rearrangement joins TRBV10-3 to TRBJ2-5; tentatively, D is TRBD2 (5 bases). The CDR3 loop spans 12 amino acids. Per germline, CDR1 ENHRY and CDR2 SYGVKD. The CDR3 DNA is TGTGCCATAAGTGAGGACTTGGAGACCCAGTACTTC. This translates into CAISEDLETQYF.

This clone is a singleton in its sample. The V and J genes are TRBV10-1 and TRBJ1-1; 10 nucleotides align to TRBD1. V dropped 3 bases and J dropped 5; count of bases not matched to a gene: 6. CDR3 length equals 15 residues. CDR1 WNHNN and CDR2 SYGVQD come from the germline V gene (reference sequence). CDR3 in amino acids: CASSDPGQGRTEAFF. DNA of the CDR3: TGCGCCAGCAGTGACCCGGGACAGGGGAGGACTGAAGCTTTCTTT.

The table lists this clone with a few counts. The CDR3 DNA is TGTGCCAGCAGCCTGCGGGCAGGGGCCGAGCAGTACTTC. Amino acids: CASSLRAGAEQYF. The rearrangement joins TRBV4-2 to TRBJ2-7, with TRBD1 as a possible D gene (6 bases). Germline V CDR1 and CDR2: LGHNA, YNFKEQ. The CDR3 has 13 amino acids. Between the trimmed V and J ends, which lost 4 bases and 6 bases, there was a span of 13 bases.

The rearrangement joins TRBV27 to TRBJ2-1; 13 bases are shared with TRBD2. Germline V gives CDR1 MNHEY, CDR2 SMNVEV (reference sequence). Trimming cost V 3 bases and J 6 bases; bases outside gene matches: 2. The CDR3 spans 15 residues. CDR3 nucleotide sequence: TGTGCCAGCAGTTTTACTAGCGGGAGGGGCAATGAGCAGTTCTTC. It codes for CASSFTSGRGNEQFF.

This rearrangement joins TRBV30 to TRBJ2-5; TRBD1 or TRBD2 may be the D gene (6 bases each). The J call may be mistaken, given a closer DNA end match to TRBJ2-7. There are 14 residues in the CDR3. Looked up from germline, CDR1 is GTSNPN and CDR2 is SVGIG (reference sequence). CDR3 protein: CAWKRGVFRYEQYF. The CDR3 DNA reads TGTGCCTGGAAAAGGGGGGTGTTCCGCTACGAGCAGTACTTC.

The V and J genes are TRBV5-1 and TRBJ2-5, with TRBD2 matching over 9 bases. Unmatched junction bases numbered 4, after V lost 0 bases and J lost 4 bases. The CDR3 is 15 residues long. Germline values: CDR1 SGHRS, CDR2 YFSETQ. This CDR3 reads CASSLGLAAGETQYF. As DNA, the CDR3 is TGCGCCAGCAGCTTGGGACTAGCGGCGGGAGAGACCCAGTACTTC.

The chain links TRBV5-1 to TRBJ2-2; D gene uncertain. This CDR3 has 16 residues. Germline values: CDR1 SGHRS, CDR2 YFSETQ. The germline V and J ends were trimmed by 4 bases and 0 bases, with 13 bases remaining between them. The CDR3 spells CASSQRPNPNTGELFF. As DNA, the CDR3 is TGCGCCAGCAGCCAGAGACCGAACCCGAACACCGGGGAGCTGTTTTTT.

About this clone itself: Other DNA variants within this sample encode the same CDR3. The chain recombines TRBV28 with TRBJ2-7; no clear D. The CDR3 runs 12 residues. Trimming shortened V by 1 base and J by 4 bases, and 5 bases separated the two germline ends. Germline V gives CDR1 MDHEN, CDR2 SYDVKM. Here the CDR3 reads CASSLYSYEQYF. The CDR3 DNA reads as TGTGCCAGCAGTTTATATAGTTACGAGCAGTACTTC.

In this sample, this clone turned up a few times. V gene TRBV10-3 combines with J gene TRBJ1-5, with D possibly TRBD1 on 5 matching bases. V was cut by 6 bases and J by 0 bases, with 12 bases left in between. The V gene's germline CDR1 is ENHRY and CDR2 SYGVKD. The CDR3 spans 15 residues. This CDR3 is CAISPTVYSNQPQHF. The CDR3 nucleotides are TGTGCCATCAGCCCGACAGTATATAGCAATCAGCCCCAGCATTTT.

This clone appeared a single time. This sample also contains other DNA sequences that code for the same CDR3. V and J are TRBV2 and TRBJ2-2; no clear D. Trimming shortened V by 4 bases and J by 6 bases, and 3 bases separated the two germline ends. The CDR3 is made up of 11 amino acids. CDR1 SNHLY and CDR2 FYNNEI come from the germline V gene. The CDR3 DNA reads TGTGCCAGCAGTGTGGCCGGGGAGCTGTTTTTT. It encodes CASSVAGELFF.

V and J are TRBV7-6 and TRBJ1-1; 10 positions agree with TRBD1. Looked up from germline, CDR1 is SGHVS and CDR2 is FNYEAQ. V gave up 0 bases and J gave up 3 bases; unmatched junction bases: 7. This CDR3 is 17 amino acids long. CDR3 amino acids: CASSLAPPDRGHTEAFF. The CDR3 DNA sequence: TGTGCCAGCAGCTTAGCCCCACCCGACAGGGGGCACACTGAAGCTTTCTTT.